The source of this T cell receptor beta chain is a study of human T cells and chemical hapten exposure. Time point noted: patch test 1, 2 weeks after DPC sensitization. As for treatment: therapeutic diphenylcyclopropenone sensitization with weekly scalp DPC. Total RNA extraction was carried out from unfractionated whole blood. Each CDR3 protein gets one entry after TCRdb re-called the RACE reads with MiXCR. The sample records around 380,000 distinct CDR3 sequences, 4.8% being singletons. The length of the CDR3 is 16 residues. Trimming took 2 bases from V and 2 from J; bases not matched to a gene: 7. This clonotype was seen at least ten times.

This sequence originates from a woman aged 50 to 60 with alopecia areata. Some clones in this sample may be carry-over from other donors' samples. The chain uses TRBV12-3 or TRBV12-4 and TRBJ2-3; 7 bases match TRBD1. This specimen was whole blood, taken in connection with sensitization to the hapten diphenylcyclopropenone (DPC). The CDR3 DNA sequence: TGTGCCAGCAGTTTACTACTGCAGGGGGTCACAGATACGCAGTATTTT. Protein: CASSLLLQGVTDTQYF.